This TCR beta chain originates from a study of blood T cell repertoires in COVID-19. Clones were sequenced by immunoSEQ multiplex PCR, and TCRdb holds only the in-frame ones, with some missing. The sample lists about 180,000 clones, around 85% seen once, with under 8% in the top ten. Grouping used clinical history reported by participants in a survey and questionnaire. The CDR3 extends over 14 amino acids. Germline V gene sequence: CDR1 MNHNS, CDR2 SASEGT. V gave up 0 bases and J gave up 6 bases, with 6 bases separating them. The receptor's source is a man aged 40-55 years who had recovered from COVID-19. The chain has TRBV6-1 and TRBJ1-6; D is uncertain. Source material: PBMCs or T cells enriched from blood (not recorded which). CDR3 bases: TGTGCCAGCAGTGAAGCGGCAGTTAATTCACCCCTCCACTTT. Its protein product is CASSEAAVNSPLHF.